What follows are 6 T cell receptor beta chains derived from one specimen sequenced in a study of Graves' ophthalmopathy and Graves' hyperthyroidism. Amplified TCR beta CDR3 regions were obtained using RNA transcripts as template. After a first-round RT-PCR with HTBI primers, a second-round multiplex PCR was run. TCRdb reanalysed the multiplex PCR reads using MiXCR and keeps one entry per CDR3 protein. The profile shows about 400,000 distinct CDR3 sequences, around 20% of them singletons. Specimen: peripheral blood. All receptors derive from a woman aged 18-29 years with Graves' ophthalmopathy.

The rearrangement uses TRBV28 and TRBJ2-7, with TRBD1 matching over 11 bases. CDR3 length: 15 residues. Germline loops: CDR1 MDHEN, CDR2 SYDVKM. After removal of 8 bases from V and 4 bases from J, the junction contained 10 bases not matched to a gene. The CDR3 loop is CASFARDRGKYEQYF. Written as DNA, the CDR3 is TGTGCCAGCTTCGCGAGGGACAGGGGGAAATACGAGCAGTACTTC. Based on the CDR3 plus reference TRBV28 and TRBJ2-7, the full variable domain is DVKVTQSSRYLVKRTGEKVFLECVQDMDHENMFWYRQDPGLGLRLIYFSYDVKMKEKGDIPEGYSVSREKKERFSLILESASTNQTSMYLCASFARDRGKYEQYFGPGTRLTVT.

This clonotype was detected many times. The chain couples TRBV27 to TRBJ2-7, with TRBD1 matching 10 bases. Germline CDR1 reads MNHEY; CDR2 reads SMNVEV (reference sequence). The CDR3 loop spans 18 amino acids. The J segment lost 3 bases and the V segment lost 6 bases, leaving 17 bases of the junction unmatched. The CDR3 spells CASSGSPQTGTGVYEQYF. CDR3 nucleotide sequence: TGTGCCAGCAGCGGTTCCCCTCAAACCGGGACAGGGGTCTACGAGCAGTACTTC.

This clonotype turned up a few times. The chain couples TRBV28 to TRBJ1-2, with TRBD1 as a possible D gene (6 bases). This CDR3 has 18 residues. Trimming took 2 bases from V and 4 from J, leaving 23 bases between them. Germline CDR1 reads MDHEN; CDR2 reads SYDVKM. The CDR3 here is CASSLGQGSFGLLYGYTF. The CDR3 DNA follows: TGTGCCAGCAGTTTAGGGCAGGGGAGTTTCGGTCTTCTCTATGGCTACACCTTC.

A note on this clonotype: This clone may be a read error of a much larger clone one base away. The rearrangement uses TRBV30 and TRBJ1-2; D gene unclear. Germline V gives CDR1 GTSNPN, CDR2 SVGIG (reference sequence). V lost 4 bases to trimming and J lost 2 bases, with 23 bases between them. The CDR3 has 17 amino acids. The CDR3 DNA follows: TGTGCCTGGACCCATGACCTCAGAGAGGAATCCAACTATGGCTACACCTTC. Protein sequence: CAWTHDLREESNYGYTF.

This clonotype was recorded many times. The chain recombines TRBV20-1 with TRBJ1-5; D gene ambiguous. This CDR3 region has 16 residues. Germline CDR1 DFQATT, CDR2 SNEGSKA (reference sequence). V lost 0 bases and J 9 bases, leaving 21 bases between the germline ends. CDR3 sequence reads: CSARDVAGWEFGPQHF. In nucleotides, the CDR3 is TGCAGTGCTAGAGATGTGGCAGGATGGGAATTCGGGCCCCAGCATTTT.

The table lists this clonotype with many counts. This may be a read error: a much more frequent sequence differs by one nucleotide. The gene calls are TRBV7-2 and TRBJ2-4, with D perhaps matching TRBD2 (6 bases). The CDR3 is made up of 15 amino acids. Trimming left V 3 bases short and J 5 bases short, with 14 bases between. Germline lookup yields CDR1 SGHTA and CDR2 FQGNSA. In nucleotides, the CDR3 is TGTGCCAGCAGCTTCCTAGCGAGAGGGGAAAACATTCAGTACTTC. This encodes CASSFLARGENIQYF.